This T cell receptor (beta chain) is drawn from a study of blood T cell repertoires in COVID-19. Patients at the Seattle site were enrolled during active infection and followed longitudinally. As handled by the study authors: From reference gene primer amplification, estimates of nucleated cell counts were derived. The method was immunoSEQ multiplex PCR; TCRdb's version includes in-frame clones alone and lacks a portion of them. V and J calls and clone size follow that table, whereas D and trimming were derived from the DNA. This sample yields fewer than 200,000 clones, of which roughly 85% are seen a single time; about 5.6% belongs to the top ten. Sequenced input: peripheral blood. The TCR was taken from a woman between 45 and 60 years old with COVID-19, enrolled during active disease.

The CDR3 reads CASSLAIGGTGGQETQYF. The CDR3 nucleotides are TGCGCCAGCAGCTTGGCCATTGGAGGGACAGGTGGCCAAGAGACCCAGTACTTC. The chain couples TRBV5-1 to TRBJ2-5; TRBD1 matches at 8 bases. Germline values: CDR1 SGHRS, CDR2 YFSETQ. V lost 0 bases to trimming and J lost 1 base; unmatched junction nucleotides: 11. The CDR3 sequence is 18 residues long.